One T cell receptor (beta chain) is described in this entry. Its antigen is still unknown. TCRdb passed the RT-PCR reads through MiXCR, listing each CDR3 protein once. This table holds more than 600,000 distinct CDR3 sequences, roughly 18% found once. Germline V gene lookup returns CDR1 SGHTA and CDR2 FQGNSA. CDR3 length: 15 amino acids. V was shortened by 5 bases and J by 2 bases, with 12 bases between the two germline ends. This sample is drawn from a study of response to subunit inactivated influenza vaccine. Findings and limits, study-wide: A suggestion made by the authors is that each seasonal influenza vaccination recruits few new T cells.

The source was PBMCs from blood, collected 5 days after vaccination. This chain connects TRBV7-2 to TRBJ2-2; D gene ambiguous. The TCR comes from a man between 45 and 60 years old who received an inactivated influenza vaccine. The CDR3 coding sequence is TGTGCCAGCAGCCTAATTCGCACAAACACCGGGGAGCTGTTTTTT. It specifies CASSLIRTNTGELFF.